This record looks at one TCR beta chain sequence and its context. The CDR3 has 15 amino acids. Germline trimming cut 5 bases from V and 2 bases from J; bases unmatched to any gene: 6. Per the germline V gene, CDR1 is SGHVS and CDR2 is FQNEAQ. The data derive from a study of T-cell reconstitution after alpha-beta-depleted transplantation in children. A TCRbeta library incorporating unique molecular identifiers was prepared. TCRdb ran MiXCR on the PCR reads and lists one entry per CDR3 protein. The table includes around 370,000 distinct CDR3 sequences, over 9% detected once. The TCR was taken from a human donor who donated a stem cell graft to a child with acute lymphoblastic leukemia. V and J are TRBV7-8 and TRBJ2-3, with 8 positions matching TRBD1. The input for sequencing was PBMCs from the stem cell graft donor, taken from the stem cell graft. The CDR3 DNA reads TGTGCCAGCAGCCGAGGACAGGGCTTCACAGATACGCAGTATTTT. This encodes CASSRGQGFTDTQYF.